What follows is one TCR beta chain and its context. Its antigen is still unknown. The source of the sample is a study of vaccination and CD4 T cells after COVID-19. Treatment denoted: roughly 10-day PBMC culture with coronavirus spike peptide pools or control peptides (ViraFEST assay). An Oncomine TCR Beta short-read assay was used to sequence the DNA from cultured CD4+ T cells. TCRdb reprocessed the PCR reads via MiXCR and lists one record per CDR3 protein. The sample lists around 12,000 distinct CDR3 sequences; 44% were seen once. V dropped 5 bases and J dropped 3 bases, with 5 bases sitting between them. CDR3 size: 10 residues. The germline gives CDR1 SQVTM, CDR2 ANQGSEA.

The sequenced sample was cultured CD4+ T cells from blood. The chain couples TRBV29-1 to TRBJ2-7, with D possibly matching TRBD1 (5 bases). The source is a human donor with COVID-19. CDR3 bases: TGCAGCGTTCAGGGCTACGAGCAGTACTTC. The encoded protein is CSVQGYEQYF.